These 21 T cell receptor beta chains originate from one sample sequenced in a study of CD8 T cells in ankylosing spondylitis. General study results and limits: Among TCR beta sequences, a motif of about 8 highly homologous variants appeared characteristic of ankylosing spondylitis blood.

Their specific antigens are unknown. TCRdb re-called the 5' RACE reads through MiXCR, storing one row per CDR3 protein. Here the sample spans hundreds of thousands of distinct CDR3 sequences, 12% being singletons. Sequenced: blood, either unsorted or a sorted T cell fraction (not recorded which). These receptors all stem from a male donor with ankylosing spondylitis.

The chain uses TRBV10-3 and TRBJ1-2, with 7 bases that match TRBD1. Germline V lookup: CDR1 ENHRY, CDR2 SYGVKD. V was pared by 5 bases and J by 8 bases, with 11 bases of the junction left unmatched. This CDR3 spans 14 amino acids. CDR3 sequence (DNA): TGTGCCATCAGTCAAATTGACAGGGTTTACGGCTACACCTTC. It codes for CAISQIDRVYGYTF.

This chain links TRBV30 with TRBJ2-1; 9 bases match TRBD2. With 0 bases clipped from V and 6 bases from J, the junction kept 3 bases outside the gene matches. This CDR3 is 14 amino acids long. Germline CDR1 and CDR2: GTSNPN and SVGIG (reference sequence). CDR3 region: CAWSVRGRGNEQFF. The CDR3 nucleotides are TGTGCCTGGAGTGTTCGCGGGAGGGGCAATGAGCAGTTCTTC.

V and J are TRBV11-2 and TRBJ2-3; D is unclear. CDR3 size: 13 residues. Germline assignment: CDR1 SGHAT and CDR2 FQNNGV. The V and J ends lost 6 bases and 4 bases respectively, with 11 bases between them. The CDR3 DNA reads TGTGCCAGCAGGCTTCACCGGGCAGATACGCAGTATTTT. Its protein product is CASRLHRADTQYF.

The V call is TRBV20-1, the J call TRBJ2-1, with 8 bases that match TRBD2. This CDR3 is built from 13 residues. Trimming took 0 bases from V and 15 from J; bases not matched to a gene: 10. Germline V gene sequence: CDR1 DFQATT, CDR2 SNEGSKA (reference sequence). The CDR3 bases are TGCAGTGCTAGAGATCGGTTGGCGGGAGGCCGGTTCTTC. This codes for CSARDRLAGGRFF.

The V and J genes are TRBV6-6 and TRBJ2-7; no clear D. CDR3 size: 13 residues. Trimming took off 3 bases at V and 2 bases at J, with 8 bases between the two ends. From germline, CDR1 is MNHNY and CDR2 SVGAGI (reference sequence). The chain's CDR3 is CASSYGLAYEQYV. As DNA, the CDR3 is TGTGCCAGCAGTTATGGGCTAGCCTACGAGCAGTACGTC.

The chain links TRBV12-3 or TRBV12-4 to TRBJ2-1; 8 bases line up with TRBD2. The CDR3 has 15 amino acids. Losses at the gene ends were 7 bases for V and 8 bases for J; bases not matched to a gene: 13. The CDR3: CASTRLGLALDEQFF. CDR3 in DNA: TGTGCCAGCACCCGTCTAGGACTAGCCTTAGATGAGCAGTTCTTC.

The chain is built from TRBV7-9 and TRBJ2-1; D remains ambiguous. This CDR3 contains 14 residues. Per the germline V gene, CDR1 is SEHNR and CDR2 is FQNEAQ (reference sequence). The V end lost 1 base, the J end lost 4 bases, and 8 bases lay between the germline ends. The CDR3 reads CASSLVGFYNEQFF. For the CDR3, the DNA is TGTGCCAGCAGCTTAGTAGGGTTTTACAATGAGCAGTTCTTC.

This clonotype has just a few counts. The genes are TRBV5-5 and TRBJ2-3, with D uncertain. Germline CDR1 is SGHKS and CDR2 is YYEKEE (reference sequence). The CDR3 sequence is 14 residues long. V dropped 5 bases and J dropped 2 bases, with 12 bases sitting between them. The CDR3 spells CASRPTRYTDTQYF. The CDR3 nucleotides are TGTGCCAGCAGACCGACCCGGTACACAGATACGCAGTATTTT.

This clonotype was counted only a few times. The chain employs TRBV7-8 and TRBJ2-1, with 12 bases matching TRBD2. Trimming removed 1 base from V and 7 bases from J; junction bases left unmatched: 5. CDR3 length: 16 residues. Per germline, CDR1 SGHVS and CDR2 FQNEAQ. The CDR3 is CASSLEPGLAGNEQFF. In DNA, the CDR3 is TGTGCCAGCAGCTTAGAACCCGGACTAGCGGGGAATGAGCAGTTCTTC.

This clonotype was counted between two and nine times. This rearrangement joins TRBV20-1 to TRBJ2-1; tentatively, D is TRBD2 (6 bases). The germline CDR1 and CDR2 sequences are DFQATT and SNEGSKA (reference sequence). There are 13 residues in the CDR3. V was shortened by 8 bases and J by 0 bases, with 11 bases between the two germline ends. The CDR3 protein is CSPWRGSYNEQFF. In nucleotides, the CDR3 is TGCAGTCCCTGGCGGGGCTCCTACAATGAGCAGTTCTTC.

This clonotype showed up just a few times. The CDR3 here is CASSPLGGQETQYF. The CDR3 region has the DNA TGTGCCAGCAGCCCCCTGGGAGGGCAAGAGACCCAGTACTTC. The chain is built from TRBV3-1 and TRBJ2-5; TRBD2 agrees at 7 bases. CDR3 length: 14 amino acids. The V and J ends lost 4 bases and 2 bases, in that order; junction bases with no gene match: 4. Germline CDR1 and CDR2: LGHDT and YNNKEL (reference sequence).

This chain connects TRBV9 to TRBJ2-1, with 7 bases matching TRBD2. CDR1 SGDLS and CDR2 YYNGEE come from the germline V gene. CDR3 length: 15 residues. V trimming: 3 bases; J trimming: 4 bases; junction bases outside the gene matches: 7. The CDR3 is CASSAALARYNEQFF. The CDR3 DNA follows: TGTGCCAGCAGCGCCGCACTAGCGCGTTACAATGAGCAGTTCTTC.

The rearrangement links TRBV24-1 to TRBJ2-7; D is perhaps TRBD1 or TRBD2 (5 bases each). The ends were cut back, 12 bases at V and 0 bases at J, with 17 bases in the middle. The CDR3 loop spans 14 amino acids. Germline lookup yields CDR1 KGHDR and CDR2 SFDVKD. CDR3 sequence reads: CALRGVGSSYEQYF. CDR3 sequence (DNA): TGTGCCCTCAGAGGGGTGGGGAGCTCCTACGAGCAGTACTTC.

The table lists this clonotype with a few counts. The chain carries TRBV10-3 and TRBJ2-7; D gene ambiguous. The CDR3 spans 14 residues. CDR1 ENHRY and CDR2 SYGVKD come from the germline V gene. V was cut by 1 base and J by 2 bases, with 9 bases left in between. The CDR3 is CAISEWQPPYEQYF. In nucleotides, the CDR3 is TGTGCCATCAGTGAGTGGCAGCCCCCCTACGAGCAGTACTTC.

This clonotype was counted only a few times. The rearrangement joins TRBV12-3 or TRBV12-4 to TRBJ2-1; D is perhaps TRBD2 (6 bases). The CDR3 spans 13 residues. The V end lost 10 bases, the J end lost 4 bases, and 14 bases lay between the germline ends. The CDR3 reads CATQAGGYNEQFF. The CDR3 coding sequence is TGTGCCACCCAGGCTGGAGGGTACAATGAGCAGTTCTTC.

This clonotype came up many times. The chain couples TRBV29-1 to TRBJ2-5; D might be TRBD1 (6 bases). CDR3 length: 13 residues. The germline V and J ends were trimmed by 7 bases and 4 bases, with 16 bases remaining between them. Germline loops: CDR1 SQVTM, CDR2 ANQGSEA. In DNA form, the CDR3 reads TGCAGCGCTGCGTGGGGGCGTGGAGAGACCCAGTACTTC. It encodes CSAAWGRGETQYF.

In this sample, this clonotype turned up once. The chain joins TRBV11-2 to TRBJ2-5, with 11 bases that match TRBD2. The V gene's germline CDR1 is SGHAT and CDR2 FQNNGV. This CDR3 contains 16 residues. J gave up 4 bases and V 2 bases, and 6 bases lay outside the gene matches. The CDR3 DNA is TGTGCCAGCAGCTTATTTCTAGCGGGAGGTGGAGAGACCCAGTACTTC. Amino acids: CASSLFLAGGGETQYF. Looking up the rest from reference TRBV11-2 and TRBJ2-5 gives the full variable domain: EAGVAQSPRYKIIEKRQSVAFWCNPISGHATLYWYQQILGQGPKLLIQFQNNGVVDDSQLPKDRFSAERLKGVDSTLKIQPAKLEDSAVYLCASSLFLAGGGETQYFGPGTRLLVL.

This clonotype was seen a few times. The CDR3 sequence is CASGASGNTDTQYF. The CDR3 nucleotides read TGTGCCAGCGGGGCTAGCGGGAATACAGATACGCAGTATTTT. The gene calls are TRBV12-3 or TRBV12-4 and TRBJ2-3, with 9 bases identical to TRBD2. Trimming removed 8 bases from V and 3 bases from J; junction bases left unmatched: 6. The CDR3 runs 14 residues.

The CDR3 DNA sequence: TGTGCCAGCAGTTTGCGGGTGTACTCTGGGGCCAACGTCCTGACTTTC. Translation: CASSLRVYSGANVLTF. This rearrangement joins TRBV27 to TRBJ2-6; weak D call: TRBD2 (5 bases). Trimming removed 3 bases from V and 0 bases from J, with 9 bases in between. Germline V lookup: CDR1 MNHEY, CDR2 SMNVEV (reference sequence). The CDR3 runs to 16 residues.

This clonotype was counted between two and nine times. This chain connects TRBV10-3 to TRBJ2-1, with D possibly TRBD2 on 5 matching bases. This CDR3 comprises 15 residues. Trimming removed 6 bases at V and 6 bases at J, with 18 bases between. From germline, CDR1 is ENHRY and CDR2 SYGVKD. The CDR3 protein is CAISESLLRGNEQFF. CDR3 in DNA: TGTGCCATCAGCGAAAGTCTTCTCCGGGGCAATGAGCAGTTCTTC.

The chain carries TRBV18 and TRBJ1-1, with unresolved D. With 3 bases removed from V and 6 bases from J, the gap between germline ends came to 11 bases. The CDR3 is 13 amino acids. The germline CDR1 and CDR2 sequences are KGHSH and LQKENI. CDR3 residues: CASSPPIQPEAFF. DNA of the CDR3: TGTGCCAGCTCACCGCCGATCCAGCCTGAAGCTTTCTTT.